A selection of T cell receptor beta chains follows, all from one sample in a study of early T cells in non-severe SARS-CoV-2 infection. Via MiXCR, TCRdb re-called the 5' RACE reads, giving one row per CDR3 protein. Of more than 65,000 distinct CDR3 sequences detected, more than 3.5% appear once; the ten largest clones hold about 3.6%. Sequencing used whole blood, obtained at baseline. The receptor set was obtained from an adult who was a healthcare worker with PCR-confirmed SARS-CoV-2 infection or an uninfected control (not recorded which). The donor label of this sample is uncertain. Each CDR3 is given with its conserved first and last residue. The D gene is left open where the match is weak. Only part of the rows carry a size: once, few, many, or a class if the clone is expanded.

v_call: TRBV20-1
d_call: .
j_call: TRBJ1-1
clone_size: many
cdr3_nt: TGCAGTGCTAGAGATCGGGCGGAAGCTTTCTTT
cdr3_aa: CSARDRAEAFF

v_call: TRBV6-5
d_call: .
j_call: TRBJ1-2
clone_size: few
cdr3_nt: TGTGCCAGCAGGGACTACTATGGCTACACCTTC
cdr3_aa: CASRDYYGYTF

v_call: TRBV6-6
d_call: TRBD1
j_call: TRBJ2-7
clone_size: .
cdr3_nt: TGTGCCAGCAGTTACCTTGGGACAGGTCCTTCATACGAGCAGTACTTC
cdr3_aa: CASSYLGTGPSYEQYF

v_call: TRBV20-1
d_call: .
j_call: TRBJ2-3
clone_size: few
cdr3_nt: TGCAGTGCTAGAGCCCAACCTCCAGGGGAAACAGATACGCAGTATTTT
cdr3_aa: CSARAQPPGETDTQYF

v_call: TRBV24-1
d_call: .
j_call: TRBJ2-1
clone_size: .
cdr3_nt: TGTGCCACCAGTGATAACACGTTATACCGGGACGGCAATGAGCAGTTCTTC
cdr3_aa: CATSDNTLYRDGNEQFF

v_call: TRBV18
d_call: .
j_call: TRBJ1-2
clone_size: many
cdr3_nt: TGTGCCAGCTCACCCGACAGGACTGGCTACACCTTC
cdr3_aa: CASSPDRTGYTF

v_call: TRBV6-5
d_call: .
j_call: TRBJ2-7
clone_size: many
cdr3_nt: TGTGCCAGCAGTGCCCCGGGGCGTTCCTACGAGCAGTACTTC
cdr3_aa: CASSAPGRSYEQYF

v_call: TRBV6-5
d_call: TRBD2
j_call: TRBJ2-4
clone_size: few
cdr3_nt: TGTGCCAGCAGTTTGGGGGGGGGTTACATTCAGTACTTC
cdr3_aa: CASSLGGGYIQYF

v_call: TRBV11-2
d_call: .
j_call: TRBJ2-3
clone_size: many
cdr3_nt: TGTGCCAGCATCCCATTGTCTAGCACAGATACGCAGTATTTT
cdr3_aa: CASIPLSSTDTQYF

v_call: TRBV10-3
d_call: .
j_call: TRBJ2-3
clone_size: .
cdr3_nt: TGTGCCACCCGGGCCGAGGCAGATACGCAGTATTTT
cdr3_aa: CATRAEADTQYF

v_call: TRBV20-1
d_call: TRBD2
j_call: TRBJ2-3
clone_size: .
cdr3_nt: TGCAGTACCCTTCCTCCTAGCGGGGGGACAGATACGCAGTATTTT
cdr3_aa: CSTLPPSGGTDTQYF

v_call: TRBV7-6
d_call: .
j_call: TRBJ1-5
clone_size: few
cdr3_nt: TGTGTCAGCAGCCTAACAGGGCTCGGGCAGCCCCAGCATTTT
cdr3_aa: CVSSLTGLGQPQHF

v_call: TRBV29-1
d_call: .
j_call: TRBJ2-7
clone_size: .
cdr3_nt: TGCAGCGTTGAAGCAGACACTTCCTACGAGCAGTACTTC
cdr3_aa: CSVEADTSYEQYF